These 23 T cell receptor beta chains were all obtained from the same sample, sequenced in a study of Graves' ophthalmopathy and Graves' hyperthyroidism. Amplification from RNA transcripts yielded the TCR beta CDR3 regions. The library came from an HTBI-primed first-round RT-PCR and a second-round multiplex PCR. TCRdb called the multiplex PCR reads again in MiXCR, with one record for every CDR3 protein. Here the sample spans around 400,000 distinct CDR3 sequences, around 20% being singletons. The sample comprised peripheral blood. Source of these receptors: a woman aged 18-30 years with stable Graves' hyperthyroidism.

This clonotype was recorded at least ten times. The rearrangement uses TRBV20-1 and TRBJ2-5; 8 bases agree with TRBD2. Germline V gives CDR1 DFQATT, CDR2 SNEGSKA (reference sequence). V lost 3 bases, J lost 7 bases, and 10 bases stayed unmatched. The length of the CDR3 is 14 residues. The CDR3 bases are TGCAGTGCTAGTCCAGGGACTAGGAGTGGGACCCAGTACTTC. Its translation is CSASPGTRSGTQYF.

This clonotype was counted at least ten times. CDR3 residues: CASSTLQGSYEQYF. The CDR3 coding sequence is TGTGCCAGCAGTACCCTCCAGGGTTCCTACGAGCAGTACTTC. V and J are TRBV6-1 and TRBJ2-7, with a tentative D call TRBD1 (5 bases). The CDR3 extends over 14 amino acids. V lost 5 bases to trimming and J lost 1 base, with 12 bases between them. CDR1 MNHNS and CDR2 SASEGT come from the germline V gene.

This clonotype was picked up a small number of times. Here the CDR3 reads CASSVMGFSSTGANVLTF. The CDR3 DNA sequence: TGTGCCAGCAGCGTCATGGGATTTTCCTCGACTGGGGCCAACGTCCTGACTTTC. This chain links TRBV9 with TRBJ2-6, with unresolved D. CDR1 is SGDLS, CDR2 YYNGEE, per germline. Trimming stripped 2 bases from V and 2 bases from J, with 17 bases between. There are 18 residues in the CDR3.

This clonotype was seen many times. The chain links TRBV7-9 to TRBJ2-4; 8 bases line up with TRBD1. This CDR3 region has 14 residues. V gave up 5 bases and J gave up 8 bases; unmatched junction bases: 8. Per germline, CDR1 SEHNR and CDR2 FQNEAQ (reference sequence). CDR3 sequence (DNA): TGTGCCAGCAGCACCAGGGGGCTTTCTGACATTCAGTACTTC. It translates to CASSTRGLSDIQYF.

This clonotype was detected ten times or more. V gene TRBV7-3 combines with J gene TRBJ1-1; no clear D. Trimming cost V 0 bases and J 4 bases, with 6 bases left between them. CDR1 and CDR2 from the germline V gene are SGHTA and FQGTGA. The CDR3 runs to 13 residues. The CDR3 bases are TGTGCCAGCAGCTTAACAAGGGCCACTGAAGCTTTCTTT. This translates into CASSLTRATEAFF. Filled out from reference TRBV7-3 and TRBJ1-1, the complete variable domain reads GAGVSQTPSNKVTEKGKYVELRCDPISGHTALYWYRQSLGQGPEFLIYFQGTGAADDSGLPNDRFFAVRPEGSVSTLKIQRTERGDSAVYLCASSLTRATEAFFGQGTRLTVV.

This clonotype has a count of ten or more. CDR3 nucleotides: TGTGCCAGCAGCTTAGAGGGGACAGGGGGCTTTGGGGCCAACGTCCTGACTTTC. Translating it yields CASSLEGTGGFGANVLTF. The chain links TRBV7-8 to TRBJ2-6, with 12 bases fitting TRBD1. The germline V gene encodes CDR1 SGHVS and CDR2 FQNEAQ. The V and J ends lost 1 base and 3 bases, in that order; junction bases with no gene match: 4. This CDR3 has 18 amino acids.

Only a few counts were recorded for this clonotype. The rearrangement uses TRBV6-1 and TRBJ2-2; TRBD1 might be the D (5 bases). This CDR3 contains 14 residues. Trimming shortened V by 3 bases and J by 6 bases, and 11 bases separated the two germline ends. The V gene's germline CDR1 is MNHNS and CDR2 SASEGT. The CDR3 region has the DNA TGTGCCAGCAGTGATGTTCCCAGGGCCGGGGAGCTGTTTTTT. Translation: CASSDVPRAGELFF.

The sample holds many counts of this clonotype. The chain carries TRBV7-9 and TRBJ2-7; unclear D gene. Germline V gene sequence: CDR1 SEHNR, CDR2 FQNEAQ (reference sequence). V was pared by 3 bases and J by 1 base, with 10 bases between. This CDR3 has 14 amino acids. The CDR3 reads CASSFATHSYEQYF. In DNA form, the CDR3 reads TGTGCCAGCAGCTTCGCTACACATTCCTACGAGCAGTACTTC.

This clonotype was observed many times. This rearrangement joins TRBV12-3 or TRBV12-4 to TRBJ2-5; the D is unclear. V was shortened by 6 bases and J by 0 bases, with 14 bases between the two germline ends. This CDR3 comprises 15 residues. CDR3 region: CASSSDFINQETQYF. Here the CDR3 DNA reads TGTGCCAGCAGCTCCGACTTCATTAACCAAGAGACCCAGTACTTC.

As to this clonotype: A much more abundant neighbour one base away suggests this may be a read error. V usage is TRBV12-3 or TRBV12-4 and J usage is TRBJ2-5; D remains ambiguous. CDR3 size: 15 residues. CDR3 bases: TGTGCCAGCAGCATTTACACTGTCGTCCAAGAGACCAAGTACTTC. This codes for CASSIYTVVQETKYF.

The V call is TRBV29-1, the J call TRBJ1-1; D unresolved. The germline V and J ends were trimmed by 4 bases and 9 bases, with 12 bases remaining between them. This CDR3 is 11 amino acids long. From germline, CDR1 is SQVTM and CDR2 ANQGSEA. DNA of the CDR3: TGCAGCGTTGTAACGGGTCCTAAAGCTTTCTTT. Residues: CSVVTGPKAFF.

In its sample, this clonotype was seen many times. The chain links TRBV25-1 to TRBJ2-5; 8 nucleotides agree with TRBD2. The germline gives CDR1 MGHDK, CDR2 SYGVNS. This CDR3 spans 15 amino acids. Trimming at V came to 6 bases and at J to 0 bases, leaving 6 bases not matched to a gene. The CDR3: CASSALAANQETQYF. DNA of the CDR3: TGTGCCAGCAGCGCACTAGCGGCTAACCAAGAGACCCAGTACTTC.

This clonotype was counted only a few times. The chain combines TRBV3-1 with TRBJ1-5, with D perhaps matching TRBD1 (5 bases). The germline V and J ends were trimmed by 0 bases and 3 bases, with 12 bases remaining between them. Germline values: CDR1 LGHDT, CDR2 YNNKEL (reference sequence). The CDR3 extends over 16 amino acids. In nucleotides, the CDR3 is TGTGCCAGCAGCCAAGATAGGGGTCGTGACAATCAGCCCCAGCATTTT. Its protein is CASSQDRGRDNQPQHF.

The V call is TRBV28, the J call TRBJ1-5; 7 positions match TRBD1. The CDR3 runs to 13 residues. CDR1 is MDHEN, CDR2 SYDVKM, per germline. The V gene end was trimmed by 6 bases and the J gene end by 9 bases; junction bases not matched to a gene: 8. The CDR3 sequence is CASSTGTVLPQHF. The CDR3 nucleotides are TGTGCCAGCAGCACCGGGACAGTGCTGCCCCAGCATTTT. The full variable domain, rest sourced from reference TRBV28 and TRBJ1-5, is DVKVTQSSRYLVKRTGEKVFLECVQDMDHENMFWYRQDPGLGLRLIYFSYDVKMKEKGDIPEGYSVSREKKERFSLILESASTNQTSMYLCASSTGTVLPQHFGDGTRLSIL.

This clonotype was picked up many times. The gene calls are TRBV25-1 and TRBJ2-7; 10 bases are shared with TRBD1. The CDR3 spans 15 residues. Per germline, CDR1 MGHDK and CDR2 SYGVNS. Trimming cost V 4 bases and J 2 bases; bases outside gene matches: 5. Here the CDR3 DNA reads TGTGCCAGCAGTGCGACAGGGGGCTTCACCTACGAGCAGTACTTC. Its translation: CASSATGGFTYEQYF.

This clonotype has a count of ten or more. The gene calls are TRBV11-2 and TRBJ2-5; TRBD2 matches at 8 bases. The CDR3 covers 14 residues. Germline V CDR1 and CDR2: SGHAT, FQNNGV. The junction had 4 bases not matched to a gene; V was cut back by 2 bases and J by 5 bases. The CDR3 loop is CASSLPGGRETQYF. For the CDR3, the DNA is TGTGCCAGCAGCTTACCCGGCGGGAGGGAGACCCAGTACTTC.

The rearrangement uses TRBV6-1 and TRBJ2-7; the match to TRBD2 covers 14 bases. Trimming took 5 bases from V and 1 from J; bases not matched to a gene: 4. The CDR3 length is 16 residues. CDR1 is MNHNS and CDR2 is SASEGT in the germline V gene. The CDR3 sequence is CASSPGTSGRSYEQYF. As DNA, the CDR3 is TGTGCCAGCAGTCCCGGGACTAGCGGGAGATCCTACGAGCAGTACTTC.

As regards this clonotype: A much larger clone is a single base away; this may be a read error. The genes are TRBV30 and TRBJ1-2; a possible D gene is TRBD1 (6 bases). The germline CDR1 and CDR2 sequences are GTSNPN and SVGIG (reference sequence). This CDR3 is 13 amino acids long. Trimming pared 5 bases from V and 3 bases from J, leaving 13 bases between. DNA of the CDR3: TGTGCCTGGGGCGTGTCAGGGGACTATGGCTACACCTTC. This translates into CAWGVSGDYGYTF. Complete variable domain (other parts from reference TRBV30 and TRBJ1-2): SQTIHQWPATLVQPVGSPLSLECTVEGTSNPNLYWYRQAAGRGLQLLFYSVGIGQISSEVPQNLSASRPQDRQFILSSKKLLLSDSGFYLCAWGVSGDYGYTFGSGTRLTVV.

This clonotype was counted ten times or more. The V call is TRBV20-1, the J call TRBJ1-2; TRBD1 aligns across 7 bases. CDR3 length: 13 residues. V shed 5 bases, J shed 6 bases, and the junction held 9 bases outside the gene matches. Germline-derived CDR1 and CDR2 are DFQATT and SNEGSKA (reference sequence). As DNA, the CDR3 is TGCAGTGCTTCGACAGGGATTGAGGATGGCTACACCTTC. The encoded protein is CSASTGIEDGYTF.

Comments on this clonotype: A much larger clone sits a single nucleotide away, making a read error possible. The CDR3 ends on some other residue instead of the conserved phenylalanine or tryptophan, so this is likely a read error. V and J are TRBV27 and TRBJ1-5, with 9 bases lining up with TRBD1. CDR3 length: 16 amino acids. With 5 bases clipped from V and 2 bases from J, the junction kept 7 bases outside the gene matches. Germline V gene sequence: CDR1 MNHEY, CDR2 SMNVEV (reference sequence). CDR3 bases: TGTGCCAGCAGTCCGGACAGGGGCAGGGGCAATCAGCCCCAGCATTTG. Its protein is CASSPDRGRGNQPQHL.

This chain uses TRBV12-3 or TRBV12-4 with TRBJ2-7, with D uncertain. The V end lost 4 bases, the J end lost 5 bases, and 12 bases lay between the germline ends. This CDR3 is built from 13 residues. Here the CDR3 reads CASSSRAFHEQYF. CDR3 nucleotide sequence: TGTGCCAGCAGTTCCCGAGCTTTCCACGAGCAGTACTTC.

The DNA of the CDR3 is TGTGCCAGCAGTGAAACTTGGAGCTACGAGCAGTACTTC. Its protein is CASSETWSYEQYF. The V and J genes are TRBV6-1 and TRBJ2-7; D remains ambiguous. The V end was cut by 2 bases, the J end by 3 bases, with 8 bases between. The CDR3 is 13 amino acids. Germline CDR1 MNHNS, CDR2 SASEGT.

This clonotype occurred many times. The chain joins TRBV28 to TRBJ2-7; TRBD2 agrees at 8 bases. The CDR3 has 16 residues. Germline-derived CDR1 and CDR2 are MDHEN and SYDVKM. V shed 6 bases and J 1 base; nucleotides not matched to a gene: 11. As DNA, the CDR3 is TGTGCCAGCAGCCTGGGGCTAATAGCGGGATCCTACGAGCAGTACTTC. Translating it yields CASSLGLIAGSYEQYF. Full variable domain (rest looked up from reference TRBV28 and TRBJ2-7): DVKVTQSSRYLVKRTGEKVFLECVQDMDHENMFWYRQDPGLGLRLIYFSYDVKMKEKGDIPEGYSVSREKKERFSLILESASTNQTSMYLCASSLGLIAGSYEQYFGPGTRLTVT.